A selection of T cell receptor beta chains follows, all from one sample in a study of identical twins. A single record per CDR3 protein comes from TCRdb applying MiXCR to the 5' RACE reads. This table holds nearly 650,000 distinct CDR3 sequences, under 8.5% found once. This same sample was also taken into another study, of yellow fever vaccine responses in identical twins.

Material for sequencing was PBMCs. The receptors were sampled from a woman aged 18-35 years in good health. Each CDR3 is given with its conserved first and last residue. D genes are given only for firm matches. Where a row states a size, it is once, few, many or the class of an expanded clone; other rows omit it.

D: TRBD2
J: TRBJ2-3
V: TRBV20-1
size: many
CDR3: CSAYRREGDTQYF
DNA: TGCAGTGCCTATCGTCGGGAGGGAGATACGCAGTATTTT

D: TRBD1
J: TRBJ1-1
V: TRBV28
size: many
CDR3: CASSGSYGTGITEAFF
DNA: TGTGCCAGCAGTGGGTCTTACGGGACAGGGATAACTGAAGCTTTCTTT

D: TRBD1
J: TRBJ2-7
V: TRBV4-1
size: few
CDR3: CASSQPTGTREQYF
DNA: TGCGCCAGCAGCCAGCCGACAGGGACCCGCGAGCAGTACTTC

D: -
J: TRBJ1-2
V: TRBV3-1
size: many
CDR3: CASSQLSGTHYGYTF
DNA: TGTGCCAGCAGCCAACTCTCCGGGACCCACTATGGCTACACCTTC

D: TRBD1
J: TRBJ2-3
V: TRBV6-5
size: few
CDR3: CASSYRTGGATDTQYF
DNA: TGTGCCAGCAGTTACAGGACAGGGGGCGCGACAGATACGCAGTATTTT

D: -
J: TRBJ1-1
V: TRBV12-3/TRBV12-4
size: many
CDR3: CASRETAKGTEAFF
DNA: TGTGCCAGCAGGGAGACGGCGAAGGGCACTGAAGCTTTCTTT

D: -
J: TRBJ2-1
V: TRBV5-1
size: many
CDR3: CASSLEWAGNGNEQFF
DNA: TGCGCCAGCAGCTTGGAGTGGGCAGGGAATGGGAATGAGCAGTTCTTC

D: -
J: TRBJ2-1
V: TRBV11-2
size: -
CDR3: CASSSEFWEQFF
DNA: TGTGCCAGCAGCTCAGAGTTCTGGGAGCAGTTCTTC

D: -
J: TRBJ1-1
V: TRBV10-3
size: few
CDR3: CAIALSETVAAFF
DNA: TGTGCCATCGCCTTGTCCGAGACAGTGGCCGCTTTCTTT

D: -
J: TRBJ2-7
V: TRBV15
size: -
CDR3: CATSRADIYEQYF
DNA: TGTGCCACCAGCAGAGCAGATATCTACGAGCAGTACTTC